This TCR beta chain was captured in a study of T-cell memory formation after mild COVID-19. Study background: Most TCR clusters belonged to a single donor.

General observations from the study: Contracting clones localized mainly to CM and EM when CD4+ and mainly to EMRA when CD8+. That cross-reactive memory joined was suggested by some responding clones appearing in pre-infection memory.

Constant-segment primers and 5'RACE yielded cDNA libraries for TCR alpha and TCR beta, each carrying sample barcodes and UMIs. Using its own MiXCR run on the 5' RACE reads, TCRdb lists one record per CDR3 protein. The table has some 290,000 distinct CDR3 sequences, about 17% seen once. V lost 3 bases and J lost 1; bases outside the gene matches: 0. The CDR3 contains 14 residues. Per germline, CDR1 SGDLS and CDR2 YYNGEE. This clonotype has only a few counts. As yet, its antigen is unknown. The sequence came from a young man who had mild COVID-19 (a few samples of this study predate the infection). Cell type and time point are not known. The sequenced sample consisted of PBMCs or a T cell subset sorted from them (not recorded which). The rearrangement joins TRBV9 to TRBJ2-3; the match to TRBD1 covers 9 bases. CDR3 region: CASSGQGGTDTQYF. As DNA, the CDR3 is TGTGCCAGCAGCGGACAGGGGGGCACAGATACGCAGTATTTT.